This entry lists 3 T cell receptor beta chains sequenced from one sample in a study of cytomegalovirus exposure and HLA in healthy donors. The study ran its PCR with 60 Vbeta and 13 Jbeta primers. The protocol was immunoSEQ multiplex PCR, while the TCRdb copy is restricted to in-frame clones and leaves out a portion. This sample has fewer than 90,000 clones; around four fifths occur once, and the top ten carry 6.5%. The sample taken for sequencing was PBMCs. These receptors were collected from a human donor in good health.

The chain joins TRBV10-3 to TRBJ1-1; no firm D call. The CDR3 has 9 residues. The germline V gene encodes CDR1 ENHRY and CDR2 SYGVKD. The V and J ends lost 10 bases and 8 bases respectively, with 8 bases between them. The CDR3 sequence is CATYREAFF. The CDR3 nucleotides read TGTGCCACCTACCGCGAAGCTTTCTTT.

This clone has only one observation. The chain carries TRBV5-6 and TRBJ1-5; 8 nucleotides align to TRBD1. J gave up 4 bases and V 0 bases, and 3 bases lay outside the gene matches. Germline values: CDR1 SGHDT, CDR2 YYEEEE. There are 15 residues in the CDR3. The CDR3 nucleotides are TGTGCCAGCAGCTTGGGGACAGGGCGAAATCAGCCCCAGCATTTT. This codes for CASSLGTGRNQPQHF. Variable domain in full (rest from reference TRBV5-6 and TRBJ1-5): DAGVTQSPTHLIKTRGQQVTLRCSPKSGHDTVSWYQQALGQGPQFIFQYYEEEERQRGNFPDRFSGHQFPNYSSELNVNALLLGDSALYLCASSLGTGRNQPQHFGDGTRLSIL.

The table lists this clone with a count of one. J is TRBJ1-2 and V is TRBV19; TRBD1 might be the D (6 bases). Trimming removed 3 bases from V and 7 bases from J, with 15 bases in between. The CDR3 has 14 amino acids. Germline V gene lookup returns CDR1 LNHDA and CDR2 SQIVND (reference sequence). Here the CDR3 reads CASSIRAGAIGYTF. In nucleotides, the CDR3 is TGTGCCAGTAGTATCAGGGCGGGGGCGATTGGCTACACCTTC.